Listed below are T cell receptor beta chains from one sample, sequenced in a study of blood T cell repertoires in COVID-19. TCRdb keeps only in-frame clones here, not all; method: immunoSEQ multiplex PCR. The profile covers more than 20,000 clones, with around nine tenths appearing a single time and about 16% taken by the ten largest. The sequenced sample was peripheral blood. Every receptor here comes from a man aged 65 to 85 with acute or convalescent COVID-19. The CDR3 runs from the conserved cysteine through the conserved F or W. D genes are given only for firm matches. Rows give clone size only sometimes, using once, few, many, or a class for an expanded clone.

V: TRBV5-5
size: few
J: TRBJ2-2
D: -
DNA: TGTGCCAGCAGCTTCGGACACGGTCGGGACACCGGGGAGCTGTTTTTT
CDR3: CASSFGHGRDTGELFF

V: TRBV5-4
size: -
J: TRBJ2-3
D: -
DNA: TGTGCCAGCAGCTTGGACAGCACGGATACGCAGTATTTT
CDR3: CASSLDSTDTQYF

V: TRBV24-1
size: few
J: TRBJ1-4
D: TRBD1
DNA: TGTGCCACCAGTGAGACAGGGACTAATGAAAAACTGTTTTTT
CDR3: CATSETGTNEKLFF

V: TRBV3-1/TRBV3-2
size: -
J: TRBJ2-2
D: TRBD2
DNA: TGTGCCAGCAGCCAAGATTTGGCGGGAGTGGCCGGGGAGCTGTTTTTT
CDR3: CASSQDLAGVAGELFF

V: TRBV11-2
size: -
J: TRBJ2-1
D: -
DNA: TGTGCCAGCAGCTTAATTCAGCGATATGAGCAGTTCTTC
CDR3: CASSLIQRYEQFF

V: TRBV5-1
size: -
J: TRBJ2-2
D: TRBD2
DNA: TGCGCCAGCAAATCGCGGAGCGGGAGTGACACCGGGGAGCTGTTTTTT
CDR3: CASKSRSGSDTGELFF

V: TRBV7-9
size: -
J: TRBJ2-3
D: TRBD2
DNA: TGTGCCAGCAGCTTAGACGGACTAGCGGGAGCAGATACGCAGTATTTT
CDR3: CASSLDGLAGADTQYF

V: TRBV28
size: -
J: TRBJ1-1
D: -
DNA: TGTGCCAGCAGTTCAGGGGACGGAGCCACTGAAGCTTTCTTT
CDR3: CASSSGDGATEAFF

V: TRBV9
size: -
J: TRBJ1-1
D: TRBD1
DNA: TGTGCCAGCAGCCTCTCACTCCAGGGGGCTGTGGCTTTCTTT
CDR3: CASSLSLQGAVAFF

V: TRBV19
size: -
J: TRBJ1-5
D: -
DNA: TGTGCCAGTAGTTTGGAGAGCGGCAATCAGCCCCAGCATTTT
CDR3: CASSLESGNQPQHF

V: TRBV2
size: -
J: TRBJ1-5
D: -
DNA: TGTGCCAGCAGGGACCCCCGAGGGCGCAATCAGCCCCAGCATTTT
CDR3: CASRDPRGRNQPQHF

V: TRBV4-3
size: -
J: TRBJ2-1
D: TRBD2
DNA: TGCGCCAGCAGCCCATTAGAGACTAGCGGGAGAAAGTTCTTC
CDR3: CASSPLETSGRKFF

V: TRBV27
size: -
J: TRBJ2-1
D: -
DNA: TGTGCCAGCATCTCATTCTCAGGGACATCCTACAATGAGCAGTTCTTC
CDR3: CASISFSGTSYNEQFF

V: TRBV27
size: -
J: TRBJ2-1
D: TRBD2
DNA: TGTGCCAGCAGTTTATCTAGCGGGAGTGGTCGTTGGGAGCAGTTCTTC
CDR3: CASSLSSGSGRWEQFF

V: TRBV6-5
size: -
J: TRBJ1-2
D: TRBD1
DNA: TGTGCCAGCAGTTACCACGGACAGGGTGTCTATGGCTACACCTTC
CDR3: CASSYHGQGVYGYTF

V: TRBV4-2
size: -
J: TRBJ1-2
D: -
DNA: TGTGCCAGCAGCCAAGATTCAGGCTACACCTTC
CDR3: CASSQDSGYTF

V: TRBV28
size: -
J: TRBJ2-3
D: TRBD1
DNA: TGTGCCAGCAGTTTCTGGACAGGGCAACATACGCAGTATTTT
CDR3: CASSFWTGQHTQYF

V: TRBV19
size: -
J: TRBJ2-2
D: -
DNA: TGTGCCAGTAGTACACAGGTTACGAACACCGGGGAGCTGTTTTTT
CDR3: CASSTQVTNTGELFF

V: TRBV4-3
size: -
J: TRBJ1-3
D: -
DNA: TGCGCCAGCAGCCAAGATCATATGGCAGGGGCTGGAAACACCATATATTTT
CDR3: CASSQDHMAGAGNTIYF

V: TRBV19
size: -
J: TRBJ1-2
D: -
DNA: TGTGCCAGTACCGCGGGACGTCGTTTTGATGGCTACACCTTC
CDR3: CASTAGRRFDGYTF

V: TRBV28
size: -
J: TRBJ1-2
D: -
DNA: TGTGCCAGCAGTCCGGCGGACTATGGCTACACCTTC
CDR3: CASSPADYGYTF

V: TRBV27
size: -
J: TRBJ1-1
D: -
DNA: TGTGCCAGCATTTTAAACAGGGCGAACACTGAAGCTTTCTTT
CDR3: CASILNRANTEAFF

V: TRBV6-2/TRBV6-3
size: -
J: TRBJ1-1
D: -
DNA: TGTGCCAGCAGCTGGGACACCCTGAACACTGAAGCTTTCTTT
CDR3: CASSWDTLNTEAFF

V: TRBV6-5
size: once
J: TRBJ2-3
D: -
DNA: TGTGCCAGCAGTCTAGGACAGCAATTCACAGATACGCAGTATTTT
CDR3: CASSLGQQFTDTQYF

V: TRBV29-1
size: -
J: TRBJ2-1
D: -
DNA: TGCAGCGTTTCCCACGCCAGTTACCGCCATGAGCAGTTCTTC
CDR3: CSVSHASYRHEQFF

V: TRBV6-5
size: -
J: TRBJ1-2
D: -
DNA: TGTGCCAGCGGGGGAGGGGCGTCTAACTATGGCTACACCTTC
CDR3: CASGGGASNYGYTF

V: TRBV3-1/TRBV3-2
size: -
J: TRBJ2-7
D: TRBD2
DNA: TGTGCCAGCAGCTCCTCTCAAGCGGGGGAGCAGTACTTC
CDR3: CASSSSQAGEQYF

V: TRBV5-8
size: few
J: TRBJ1-5
D: -
DNA: TGTGCCAGCAGCGGACAGTTAAGAGATCAGCCCCAGCATTTT
CDR3: CASSGQLRDQPQHF

V: TRBV15
size: -
J: TRBJ2-3
D: -
DNA: TGTGCCACCAGCTTTTCGACAGGCCCCACAGATACGCAGTATTTT
CDR3: CATSFSTGPTDTQYF

V: TRBV28
size: -
J: TRBJ2-1
D: TRBD2
DNA: TGTGCCAGCAGTTACTACGAGCAATTAGCGGGAGTAGGCTACAATGAGCAGTTCTTC
CDR3: CASSYYEQLAGVGYNEQFF

V: TRBV2
size: -
J: TRBJ2-1
D: TRBD2
DNA: TGTGCCAGCACCCCGACTAGCGGGATATCCCACAATGAGCAGTTCTTC
CDR3: CASTPTSGISHNEQFF

V: TRBV10-3
size: -
J: TRBJ2-2
D: TRBD1
DNA: TGTGCCATCAGTGATCCGGGACAGGGGAACACCGGGGAGCTGTTTTTT
CDR3: CAISDPGQGNTGELFF

V: TRBV11-2
size: -
J: TRBJ1-2
D: -
DNA: TGTGCCAGCAGCTTACCTGGGCACTATGGCTACACCTTC
CDR3: CASSLPGHYGYTF

V: TRBV6-2/TRBV6-3
size: -
J: TRBJ2-5
D: TRBD2
DNA: TGTGCCAGCACCCCCATAGCGGGAGGAGATGAGACCCAGTACTTC
CDR3: CASTPIAGGDETQYF

V: TRBV28
size: -
J: TRBJ1-2
D: -
DNA: TGTGCCAGCAGTCCCACGCAGGGGTACTATGGCTACACCTTC
CDR3: CASSPTQGYYGYTF

V: TRBV11-2
size: -
J: TRBJ2-2
D: -
DNA: TGTGCCAGCAGCTTAGAGAGAATCGGGGAGCTGTTTTTT
CDR3: CASSLERIGELFF

V: TRBV7-8
size: -
J: TRBJ2-5
D: -
DNA: TGTGCCAGCAGCTTAGGGCAGGTATTTCAAGAGACCCAGTACTTC
CDR3: CASSLGQVFQETQYF

V: TRBV28
size: -
J: TRBJ1-5
D: TRBD1
DNA: TGTGCCAGCAGTGCCGGGACAGGGCGAAATCAGCCCCAGCATTTT
CDR3: CASSAGTGRNQPQHF

V: TRBV2
size: once
J: TRBJ1-6
D: TRBD1
DNA: TGTGCCAGCAGCGTTGCCCCAGGGGGAAATTCACCCCTCCACTTT
CDR3: CASSVAPGGNSPLHF

V: TRBV27
size: once
J: TRBJ1-1
D: -
DNA: TGTGCCAGCAGTTTGCGGGGGTTTCGAGGGGCGGGAGACACTGAAGCTTTCTTT
CDR3: CASSLRGFRGAGDTEAFF

V: TRBV7-2
size: few
J: TRBJ2-7
D: -
DNA: TGTGCCAGCAGCTTAGGGTATAGCGGCGGCGAGCAGTACTTC
CDR3: CASSLGYSGGEQYF

V: TRBV5-6
size: -
J: TRBJ2-5
D: TRBD2
DNA: TGTGCCAGCAGCTTGGATCGGGAGGGACTATGGGAGACCCAGTACTTC
CDR3: CASSLDREGLWETQYF

V: TRBV7-2
size: -
J: TRBJ2-5
D: TRBD1
DNA: TGTGCCAGCAGCTGGAGTGGGACAGGCCAAGAGACCCAGTACTTC
CDR3: CASSWSGTGQETQYF

V: TRBV5-1
size: once
J: TRBJ1-3
D: -
DNA: TGCGCCAGATTAATACAGGAGGGAGGCGACACCATATATTTT
CDR3: CARLIQEGGDTIYF

V: TRBV10-3
size: -
J: TRBJ2-3
D: TRBD2
DNA: TGTGCCATCAGTGAGGGTGGAAGAGCGGGAGGCTCGGATACGCAGTATTTT
CDR3: CAISEGGRAGGSDTQYF

V: TRBV5-8
size: -
J: TRBJ2-5
D: TRBD1
DNA: TGTGCCAGCAGCACCTACAGGGGAGAGGCTTCGTACCAAGAGACCCAGTACTTC
CDR3: CASSTYRGEASYQETQYF

V: TRBV5-1
size: -
J: TRBJ1-1
D: TRBD1
DNA: TGCGCCAGCAGCTTACAGGGGGGCACTGAAGCTTTCTTT
CDR3: CASSLQGGTEAFF